The sequence of this T cell receptor beta chain was determined in a study of OX40 agonist ivuxolimab in advanced cancers. In the study overall: Patient treatment consisted of intravenous ivuxolimab administration every 2 weeks at 0.01 to 10 mg/kg. A history of anti-PD-1, anti-PD-L1 or anti-CTLA-4 therapy was acceptable, and around 36% had some. Study results and caveats: Relative to CD4+ cells, CD8+ T cells on average had more expanded clones. No antigen was identified for the clonally expanded peripheral T cells.

Germline V gives CDR1 LNHDA, CDR2 SQIVND (reference sequence). V lost 4 bases to trimming and J lost 4 bases; unmatched junction nucleotides: 15. The CDR3 loop spans 18 amino acids. Measured with immunoSEQ multiplex PCR; TCRdb has only the in-frame clones, and not every one. The table records roughly 54,000 clones, 80% to 90% of them present only once. A word on this clone: What it binds is not known.

The sample here was CD4+ or CD8+ T cells sorted from blood, taken in a trial of the OX40 agonist ivuxolimab. This chain connects TRBV19 to TRBJ2-3, with TRBD2 matching over 9 bases. The clonotype comes from an adult with an advanced solid tumor such as melanoma, head and neck, liver or kidney cancer. CDR3 DNA: TGTGCCAGTAGTACCTTTAGGAGAAGTAGCGGGAGACCAGATACGCAGTATTTT. This sequence encodes CASSTFRRSSGRPDTQYF.